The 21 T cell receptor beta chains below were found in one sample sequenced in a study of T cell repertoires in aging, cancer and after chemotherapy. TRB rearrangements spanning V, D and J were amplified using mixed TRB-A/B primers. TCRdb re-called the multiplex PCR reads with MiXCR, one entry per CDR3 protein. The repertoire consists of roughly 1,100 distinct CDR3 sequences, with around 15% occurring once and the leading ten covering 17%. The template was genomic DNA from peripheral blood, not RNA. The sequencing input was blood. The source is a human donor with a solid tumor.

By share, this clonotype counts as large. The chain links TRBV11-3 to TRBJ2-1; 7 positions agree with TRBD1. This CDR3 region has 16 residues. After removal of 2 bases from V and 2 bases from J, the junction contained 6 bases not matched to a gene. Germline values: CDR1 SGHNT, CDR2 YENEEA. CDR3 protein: CASSLPQGWAYNEQFF. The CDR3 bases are TGTGCCAGCAGCTTACCACAGGGGTGGGCCTACAATGAGCAGTTCTTC.

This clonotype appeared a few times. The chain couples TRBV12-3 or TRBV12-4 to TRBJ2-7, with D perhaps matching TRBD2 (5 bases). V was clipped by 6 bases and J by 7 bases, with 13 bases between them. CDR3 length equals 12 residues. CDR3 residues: CASSFVPGEQYF. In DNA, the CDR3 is TGTGCCAGCAGCTTCGTCCCGGGAGAGCAGTACTTC.

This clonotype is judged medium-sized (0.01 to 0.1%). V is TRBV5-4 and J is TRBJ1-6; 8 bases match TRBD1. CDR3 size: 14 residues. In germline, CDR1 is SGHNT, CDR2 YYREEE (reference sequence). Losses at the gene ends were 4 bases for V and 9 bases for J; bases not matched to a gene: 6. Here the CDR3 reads CASSDRGYLSPLHF. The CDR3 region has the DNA TGTGCCAGCAGCGACAGGGGCTACCTTTCACCCCTCCACTTT.

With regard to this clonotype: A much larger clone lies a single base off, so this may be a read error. CDR3: CASSPCGGEVGGYTF. CDR3 DNA: TGTGCCAGCAGTCCCTGTGGGGGAGAAGTGGGTGGCTACACCTTC. This sequence joins TRBV6-1 and TRBJ1-2; D might be TRBD1 (5 bases). The CDR3 extends over 15 amino acids. With 5 bases removed from V and 7 bases from J, the gap between germline ends came to 20 bases. CDR1 is MNHNS and CDR2 is SASEGT in the germline V gene.

Written as DNA, the CDR3 is TGTGCCAGCAGTTTGGGGACAGGGAGGGCCAAAAACATTCAGTACTTC. Protein: CASSLGTGRAKNIQYF. V and J are TRBV27 and TRBJ2-4; 9 bases are shared with TRBD1. The junction had 4 bases not matched to a gene; V was cut back by 3 bases and J by 1 base. This CDR3 is built from 16 residues. The V gene's germline CDR1 is MNHEY and CDR2 SMNVEV (reference sequence).

DNA for the CDR3: TGTGCCAGCAGCAAACCCCCTCTGAGTGACGGCTCCTACAATGAGCAGTTCTTC. Encoded protein: CASSKPPLSDGSYNEQFF. This rearrangement joins TRBV7-3 to TRBJ2-1; no clear D. The CDR3 spans 18 residues. The germline V gene has CDR1 SGHTA and CDR2 FQGTGA. Trimming removed 5 bases at V and 0 bases at J, with 20 bases between.

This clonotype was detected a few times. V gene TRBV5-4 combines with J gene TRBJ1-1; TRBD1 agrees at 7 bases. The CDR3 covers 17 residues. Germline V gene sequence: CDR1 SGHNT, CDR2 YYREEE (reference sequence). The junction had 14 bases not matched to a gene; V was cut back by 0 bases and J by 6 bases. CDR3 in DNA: TGTGCCAGCAGCTTGGGAGGTCTCAGGGGGGTGGGCGCTGAAGCTTTCTTT. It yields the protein CASSLGGLRGVGAEAFF. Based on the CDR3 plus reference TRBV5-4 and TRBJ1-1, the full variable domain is ETGVTQSPTHLIKTRGQQVTLRCSSQSGHNTVSWYQQALGQGPQFIFQYYREEENGRGNFPPRFSGLQFPNYSSELNVNALELDDSALYLCASSLGGLRGVGAEAFFGQGTRLTVV.

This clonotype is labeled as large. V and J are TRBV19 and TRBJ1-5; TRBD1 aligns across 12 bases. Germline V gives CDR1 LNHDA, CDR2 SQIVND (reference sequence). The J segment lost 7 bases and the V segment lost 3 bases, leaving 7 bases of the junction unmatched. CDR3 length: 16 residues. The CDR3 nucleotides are TGTGCCAGTAGTATTCCGGGACAGGGGGCGAGGCAGCCCCAGCATTTT. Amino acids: CASSIPGQGARQPQHF.

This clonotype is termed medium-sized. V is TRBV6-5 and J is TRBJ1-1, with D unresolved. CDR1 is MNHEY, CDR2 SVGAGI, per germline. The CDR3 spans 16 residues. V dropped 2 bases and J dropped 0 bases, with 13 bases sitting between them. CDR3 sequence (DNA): TGTGCCAGCAGTTACCGATTGGGCAGCATGAACACTGAAGCTTTCTTT. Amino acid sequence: CASSYRLGSMNTEAFF.

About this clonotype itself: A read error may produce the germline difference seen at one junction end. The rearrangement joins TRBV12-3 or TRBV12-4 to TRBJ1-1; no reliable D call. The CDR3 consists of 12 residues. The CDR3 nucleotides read TGTGCCAGCAGCTCGAGACGGACCCCGGTGAGGTTT. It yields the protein CASSSRRTPVRF.

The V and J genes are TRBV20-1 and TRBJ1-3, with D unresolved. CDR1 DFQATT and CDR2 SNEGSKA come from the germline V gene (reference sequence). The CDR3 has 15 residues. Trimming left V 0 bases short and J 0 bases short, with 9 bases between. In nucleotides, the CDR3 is TGCAGTGCTAGAGATCTGAGAAGCTCTGGAAACACCATATATTTT. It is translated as CSARDLRSSGNTIYF.

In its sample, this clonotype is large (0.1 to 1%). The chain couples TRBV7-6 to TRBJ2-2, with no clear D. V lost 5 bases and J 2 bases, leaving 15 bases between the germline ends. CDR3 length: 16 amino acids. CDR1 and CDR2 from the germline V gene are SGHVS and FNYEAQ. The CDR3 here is CASSRSHRINTGELFF. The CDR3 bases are TGTGCCAGCAGCCGCAGCCACCGCATCAACACCGGGGAGCTGTTTTTT.

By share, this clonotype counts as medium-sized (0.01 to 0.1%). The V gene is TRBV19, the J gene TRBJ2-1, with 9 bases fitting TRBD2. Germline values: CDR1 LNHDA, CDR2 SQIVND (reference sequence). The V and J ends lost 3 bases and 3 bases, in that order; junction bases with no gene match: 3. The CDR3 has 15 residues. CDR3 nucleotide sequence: TGTGCCAGTAGTATCTTAGCGGGGGACTACAATGAGCAGTTCTTC. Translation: CASSILAGDYNEQFF.

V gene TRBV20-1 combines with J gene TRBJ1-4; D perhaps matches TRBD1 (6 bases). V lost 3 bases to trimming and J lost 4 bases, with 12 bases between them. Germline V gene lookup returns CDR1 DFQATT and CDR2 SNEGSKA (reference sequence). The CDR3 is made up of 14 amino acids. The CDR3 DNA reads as TGCAGTGCTAGTGGGGGGCTCTTTAATGAAAAACTGTTTTTT. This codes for CSASGGLFNEKLFF.

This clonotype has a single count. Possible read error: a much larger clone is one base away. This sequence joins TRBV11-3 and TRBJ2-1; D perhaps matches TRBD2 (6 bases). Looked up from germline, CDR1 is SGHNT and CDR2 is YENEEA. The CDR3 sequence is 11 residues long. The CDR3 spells CAGSSGYEQFF. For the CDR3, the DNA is TGTGCCGGCAGTAGCGGTTATGAGCAGTTCTTC. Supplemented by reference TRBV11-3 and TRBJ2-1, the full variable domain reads EAGVVQSPRYKIIEKKQPVAFWCNPISGHNTLYWYLQNLGQGPELLIRYENEEAVDDSQLPKDRFSAERLKGVDSTLKIQPAELGDSAVYLCAGSSGYEQFFGPGTRLTVL.

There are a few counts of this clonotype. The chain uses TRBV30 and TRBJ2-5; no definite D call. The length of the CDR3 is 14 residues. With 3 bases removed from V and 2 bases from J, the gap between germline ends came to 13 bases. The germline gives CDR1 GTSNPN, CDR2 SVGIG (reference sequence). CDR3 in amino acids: CAWSPEDLQETQYF. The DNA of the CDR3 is TGTGCCTGGAGCCCCGAGGACCTTCAAGAGACCCAGTACTTC. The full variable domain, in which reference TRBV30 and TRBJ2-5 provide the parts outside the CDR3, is SQTIHQWPATLVQPVGSPLSLECTVEGTSNPNLYWYRQAAGRGLQLLFYSVGIGQISSEVPQNLSASRPQDRQFILSSKKLLLSDSGFYLCAWSPEDLQETQYFGPGTRLLVL.

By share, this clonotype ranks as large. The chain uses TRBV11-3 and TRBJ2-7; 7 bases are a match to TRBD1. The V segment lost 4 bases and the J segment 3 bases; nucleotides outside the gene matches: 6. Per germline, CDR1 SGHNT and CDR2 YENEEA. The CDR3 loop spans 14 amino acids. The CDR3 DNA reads TGTGCCAGCAGCTCGGGACAGAGGGTCTACGAGCAGTACTTC. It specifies CASSSGQRVYEQYF. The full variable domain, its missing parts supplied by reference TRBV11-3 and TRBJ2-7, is EAGVVQSPRYKIIEKKQPVAFWCNPISGHNTLYWYLQNLGQGPELLIRYENEEAVDDSQLPKDRFSAERLKGVDSTLKIQPAELGDSAVYLCASSSGQRVYEQYFGPGTRLTVT.

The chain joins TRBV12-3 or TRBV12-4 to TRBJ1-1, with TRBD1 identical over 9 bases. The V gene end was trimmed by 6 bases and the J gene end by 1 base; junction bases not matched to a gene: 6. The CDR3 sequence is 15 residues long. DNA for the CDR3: TGTGCCAGCAGGACTCGACAGGGGGGGAACACTGAAGCTTTCTTT. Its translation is CASRTRQGGNTEAFF.

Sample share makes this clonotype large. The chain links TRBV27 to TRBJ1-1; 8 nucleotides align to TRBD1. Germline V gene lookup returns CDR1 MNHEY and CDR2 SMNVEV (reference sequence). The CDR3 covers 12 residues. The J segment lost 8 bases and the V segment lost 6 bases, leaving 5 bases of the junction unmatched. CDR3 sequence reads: CASSLGTGEAFF. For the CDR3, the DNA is TGTGCCAGCAGCCTCGGGACAGGAGAAGCTTTCTTT.

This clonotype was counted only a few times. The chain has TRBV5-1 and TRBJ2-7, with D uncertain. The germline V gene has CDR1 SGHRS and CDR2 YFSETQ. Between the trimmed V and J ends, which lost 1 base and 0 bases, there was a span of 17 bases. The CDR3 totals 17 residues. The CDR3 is CASSLWSQRPSSYEQYF. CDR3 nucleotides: TGCGCCAGCAGCTTGTGGTCTCAACGCCCCAGCTCCTACGAGCAGTACTTC.

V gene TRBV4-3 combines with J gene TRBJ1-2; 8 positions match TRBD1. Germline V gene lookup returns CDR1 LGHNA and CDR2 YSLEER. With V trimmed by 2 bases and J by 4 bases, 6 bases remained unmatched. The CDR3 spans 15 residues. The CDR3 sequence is CASSQTDRVSYGYTF. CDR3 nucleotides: TGCGCCAGCAGCCAAACGGACAGGGTTAGCTATGGCTACACCTTC.